This TCR beta chain came from a study of shared clonotypes between healthy human individuals (dated by TCRdb to 2020 to 2022). In the study overall: The cohort included three men and a couple of women between 18 and 49 years of age. For each donor, CD4 naive and CD4 memory were each given three plates, CD8 naive was given two plates, and CD8 memory was given one plate. To estimate repertoire size and how much clonotypes are shared between individuals, the study performed deep sequencing of blood TCR repertoires from about five healthy adults. To increase sequencing depth and limit assay-specific biases, TCR repertoire library preparation and sequencing were carried out by different laboratories using diverse techniques. Each donor's leukapheresis produced roughly between roughly 0.85 and 9.5 billion PBMCs. Broad study findings and their caveats: Rarefaction of sorted-subset datasets indicated incomplete sequencing despite the large sequencing depth. The small number of donors limited the genetic and exposure-history diversity represented. Based on pairwise subsampling, the degree of clonotype sharing among donors was expected to be affected by sequencing depth. Only blood was sampled, and tissue TCR repertoires likely differ from those in blood. Sharing across several donors was observed for roughly 5.4% of naive CD4, less than 4% of naive CD8, roughly 2.3% of memory CD4, and 0.4% of memory CD8 clonotypes. Higher generation probabilities were observed for clonotypes shared by all four sorted-subset donors than for non-shared clonotypes. Larger estimated clonotype richness was generally found for naive subsets than for memory subsets.

Remarks on this clone: Its binding antigen is unknown. Base-call qualities are not available, and no considerably larger clone is one nucleotide away.

Per the germline V gene, MNHNS is the CDR1 and SASEGT is the CDR2. The CDR3, from cysteine to phenylalanine, totals 13 residues. Only the CDR3 region is kept as DNA, spanning 39 bases read in frame from base 1. The trim is 4 bases for V and 7 bases for J, with a gap of 14 bases between the germline ends. The donors were healthy, HIV-negative adults with no recently reported acute infections or vaccinations. Every donor was a Caucasian adult living in Nashville, Tennessee, USA. CD4+ T cells were enriched through magnetic negative selection, after which naive cells were positively selected on CD45RA and the remaining negative fraction served as the memory subset. Blood was obtained by leukapheresis, after which PBMCs were separated by Ficoll-Histopaque density gradient centrifugation and cryopreserved in liquid nitrogen vapor phase. Purity and quantity of every magnetically sorted T cell population were checked by analytical flow cytometry. Each sorted fraction had its genomic DNA isolated and then quantified by UV absorbance on a Nanodrop 2000c.

TCR CDR3 regions were amplified from genomic DNA by multiplex PCR using the deep immunoSEQ assay. Genomic DNA extracted from each cell subset was distributed evenly over all wells of several immunoSEQ 96-well plates, and each plate served as one replicate. For sorted subsets, 200 ng of genomic DNA, equivalent to around 31,000 T cell genomes, went into each replicate PCR. Purified libraries were measured with a Qubit 3.0 fluorometer, size-checked on a Bioanalyzer 2100, and measured again with the KAPA Library Quantification kit. Each immunoSEQ 96-well plate was sequenced on its own single-read 150-cycle Illumina NextSeq 550 flow cell. Processing in the source paper ran as follows. Because the immunoSEQ output held only junctional sequences and lacked quality scores, the filtering could not match the filtering applied to full-length reads. Sequences were annotated with PyIR, a Python wrapper for IgBLAST v1.9, and V/J genes and CDR3 were assigned using IMGT germline references. Reads were filtered out if the reads had weak V/J assignments (E-value above 1e-6), no CDR3, stop codons, out-of-frame junctions, or ambiguous translated residues. V3J clonotypes were defined by identical inferred V gene, J gene, and CDR3 amino acid sequence. The percentage overlap between two repertoires was calculated by dividing the number of shared unique clonotypes by the size of the smaller repertoire. Three approaches were used to assess repertoire richness: RTK rarefaction, the Chao1 estimator, and Recon v2.1 estimates of unobserved clonotypes. Generation probabilities were computed with OLGA for all TCRbeta clonotypes obtained by the gDNA method from a handful of donors. TCRdb retrieved this table from immuneACCESS and kept in-frame rearrangements only. Not all clones are present; in checked studies, unresolved V genes account for under half, and no reason is known for the remainder. The DNA gave D and trimming, while V, J and clone size come from that table. This sample has 740,000 or so clones in its table, and around four fifths of those were observed once. Of the sample, around 1.8% is held by the ten largest clones.

This chain is built from TRBV6-1 and TRBJ2-7, with TRBD1 perhaps the D gene, on 7 matching bases. The source material was memory CD4+ T cells sorted from blood. Taken with the paper, the label for cell subset or site translates to: CD45RA-negative fraction. The source is a woman younger than 45 in good health. DNA sequence: TGTGCCAGCAGTGGGGGCAGGGGGGTTGAGCAGTACTTC. The translation is CASSGGRGVEQYF.